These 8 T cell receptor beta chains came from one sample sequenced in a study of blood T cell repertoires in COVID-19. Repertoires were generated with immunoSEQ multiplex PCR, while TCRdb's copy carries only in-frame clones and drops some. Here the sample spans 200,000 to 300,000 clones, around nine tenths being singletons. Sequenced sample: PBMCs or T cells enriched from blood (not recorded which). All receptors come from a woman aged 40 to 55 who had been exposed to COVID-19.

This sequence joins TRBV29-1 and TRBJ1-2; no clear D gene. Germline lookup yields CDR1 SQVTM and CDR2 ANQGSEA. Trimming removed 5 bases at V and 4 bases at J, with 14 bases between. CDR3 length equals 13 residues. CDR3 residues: CSVREPDFYGYTF. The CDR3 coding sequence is TGCAGCGTTCGGGAGCCGGATTTCTATGGCTACACCTTC.

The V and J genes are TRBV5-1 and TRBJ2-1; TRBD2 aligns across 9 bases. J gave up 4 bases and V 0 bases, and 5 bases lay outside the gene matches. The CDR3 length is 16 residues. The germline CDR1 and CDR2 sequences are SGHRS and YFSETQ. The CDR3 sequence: CASSLGAGGGYNEQFF. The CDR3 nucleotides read TGCGCCAGCAGCTTGGGAGCGGGGGGTGGTTACAATGAGCAGTTCTTC.

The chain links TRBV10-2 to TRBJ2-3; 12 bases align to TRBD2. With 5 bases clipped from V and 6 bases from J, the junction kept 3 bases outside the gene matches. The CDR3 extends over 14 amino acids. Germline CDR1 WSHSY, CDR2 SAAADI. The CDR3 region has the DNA TGCGCCAGCAGTTGGACTAGCGGGGCGGATACGCAGTATTTT. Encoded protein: CASSWTSGADTQYF.

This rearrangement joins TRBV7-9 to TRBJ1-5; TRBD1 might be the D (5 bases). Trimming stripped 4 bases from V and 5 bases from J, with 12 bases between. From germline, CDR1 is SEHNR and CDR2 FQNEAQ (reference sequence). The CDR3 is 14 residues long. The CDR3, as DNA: TGTGCCAGCAGCTCGACCCGGGGGGATCAGCCCCAGCATTTT. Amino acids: CASSSTRGDQPQHF.

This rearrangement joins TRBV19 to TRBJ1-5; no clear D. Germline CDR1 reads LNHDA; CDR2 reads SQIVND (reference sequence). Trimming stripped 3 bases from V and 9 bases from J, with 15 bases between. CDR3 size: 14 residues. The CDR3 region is CASSIGGSSRPQHF. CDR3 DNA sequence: TGTGCCAGTAGTATTGGCGGTTCTTCGCGGCCCCAGCATTTT.

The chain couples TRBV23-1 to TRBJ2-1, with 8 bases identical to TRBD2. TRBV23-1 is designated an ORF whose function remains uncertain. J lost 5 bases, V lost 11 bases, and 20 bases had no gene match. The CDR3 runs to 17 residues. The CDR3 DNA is TGCGCCTCCTTACCGCCTTATGGGAGCGGGAGAAACAATGAGCAGTTCTTC. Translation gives CASLPPYGSGRNNEQFF.

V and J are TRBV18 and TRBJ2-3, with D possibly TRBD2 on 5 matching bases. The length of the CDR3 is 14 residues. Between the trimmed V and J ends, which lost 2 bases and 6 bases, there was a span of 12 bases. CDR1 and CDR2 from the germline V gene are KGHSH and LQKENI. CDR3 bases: TGTGCCAGCTCACCAGGCGTATCGGGGGATACGCAGTATTTT. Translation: CASSPGVSGDTQYF.

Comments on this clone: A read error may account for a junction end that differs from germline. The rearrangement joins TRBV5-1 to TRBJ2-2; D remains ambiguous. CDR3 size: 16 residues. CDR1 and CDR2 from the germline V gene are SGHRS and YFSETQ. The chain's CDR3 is CASSLSGGANTGELFF. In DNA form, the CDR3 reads TGTGCCAGCAGCTTGTCTGGCGGAGCGAACACCGGGGAGCTGTTTTTT.